This entry lists 27 T cell receptor beta chains sequenced from one sample in a study of early T cells in non-severe SARS-CoV-2 infection. TCRdb called the 5' RACE reads again in MiXCR, with one record for every CDR3 protein. This sample has 38,000 or so distinct CDR3 sequences, with over 3.5% found just once. Sequencing used whole blood. Receptor source: an adult who was a healthcare worker with PCR-confirmed SARS-CoV-2 infection or an uninfected control (not recorded which).

This clonotype was seen repeatedly, ten times or more. This rearrangement joins TRBV2 to TRBJ2-3; no clear D. Deletions cut 10 bases from V and 4 bases from J, with 12 bases between. Germline V gives CDR1 SNHLY, CDR2 FYNNEI. The CDR3 extends over 12 amino acids. The chain's CDR3 is CATHQTPDTQYF. CDR3 DNA sequence: TGTGCCACCCACCAGACTCCAGATACGCAGTATTTT.

The sample holds a few counts of this clonotype. The rearrangement joins TRBV3-1 to TRBJ1-3; D gene uncertain. V was pared by 2 bases and J by 0 bases, with 5 bases between. Looked up from germline, CDR1 is LGHDT and CDR2 is YNNKEL (reference sequence). The CDR3 sequence is 14 residues long. The CDR3 nucleotides are TGTGCCAGCAGCCAAATGGGCTCTGGAAACACCATATATTTT. It codes for CASSQMGSGNTIYF. Full variable domain (outside the CDR3, taken from reference TRBV3-1 and TRBJ1-3): DTAVSQTPKYLVTQMGNDKSIKCEQNLGHDTMYWYKQDSKKFLKIMFSYNNKELIINETVPNRFSPKSPDKAHLNLHINSLELGDSAVYFCASSQMGSGNTIYFGEGSWLTVV.

This clonotype was observed a handful of times. The chain carries TRBV20-1 and TRBJ2-3, with D hard to call. Germline CDR1 and CDR2: DFQATT and SNEGSKA (reference sequence). V was cut by 5 bases and J by 8 bases, with 14 bases left in between. The CDR3 length is 12 residues. This CDR3 is CSAGSIFITQYF. In DNA form, the CDR3 reads TGCAGTGCTGGATCTATTTTTATTACGCAGTATTTT.

The rearrangement joins TRBV7-2 to TRBJ1-4; D is uncertain. This CDR3 is built from 15 residues. The V and J ends lost 2 bases and 10 bases respectively, with 17 bases between them. From germline, CDR1 is SGHTA and CDR2 FQGNSA. The CDR3 spells CASSLNRAAEGKLFF. Written as DNA, the CDR3 is TGTGCCAGCAGCTTAAATCGGGCGGCTGAAGGAAAACTGTTTTTT.

This clonotype was seen ten or more times. V is TRBV20-1 and J is TRBJ1-1; maybe TRBD1 (6 bases). V lost 0 bases and J lost 4, with 15 bases in between. The CDR3 covers 15 residues. The germline V gene has CDR1 DFQATT and CDR2 SNEGSKA (reference sequence). CDR3: CSARDGNRDVTEAFF. Here the CDR3 DNA reads TGCAGTGCTAGAGATGGTAACAGGGACGTCACTGAAGCTTTCTTT.

This clonotype was detected ten times or more. The V call is TRBV30, the J call TRBJ1-2, with D unresolved. The germline gives CDR1 GTSNPN, CDR2 SVGIG (reference sequence). The CDR3 covers 11 residues. Trimming removed 2 bases at V and 12 bases at J, with 13 bases between. CDR3 loop: CAWSLKDLNTF. The DNA of the CDR3 is TGTGCCTGGAGTTTGAAGGACCTCAACACCTTC.

This clonotype has at least ten counts. This sequence joins TRBV12-3 or TRBV12-4 and TRBJ1-2; no clear D. The CDR3 runs to 13 residues. The V end was cut by 3 bases, the J end by 5 bases, with 10 bases between. CDR3 coding DNA: TGTGCCAGCAGTTTCCGGATCGGGTATGGCTACACCTTC. It translates to CASSFRIGYGYTF.

This clonotype was seen many times. The chain combines TRBV6-2 or TRBV6-3 with TRBJ1-5; D unclear. Germline V gene lookup returns CDR1 MNHEY and CDR2 SVGEGT. Trimming stripped 5 bases from V and 5 bases from J, with 13 bases between. The CDR3 is made up of 14 amino acids. CDR3 nucleotide sequence: TGTGCCAGCAGTCCTCCGGGTCCCGATCAGCCCCAGCATTTT. Encoded protein: CASSPPGPDQPQHF.

By share of the sample, this clonotype is medium-sized. The chain links TRBV29-1 to TRBJ2-1; no definite D call. V was clipped by 7 bases and J by 0 bases, with 10 bases between them. This CDR3 comprises 13 residues. Looked up from germline, CDR1 is SQVTM and CDR2 is ANQGSEA. The CDR3 region has the DNA TGCAGCGCGGACGTGAGCTCCTACAATGAGCAGTTCTTC. This codes for CSADVSSYNEQFF.

This clonotype was counted at least ten times. The chain is built from TRBV28 and TRBJ1-1, with D uncertain. Germline V lookup: CDR1 MDHEN, CDR2 SYDVKM. This CDR3 has 11 residues. V gave up 1 base and J gave up 3 bases, with 0 bases separating them. CDR3 nucleotide sequence: TGTGCCAGCAGTTTATACACTGAAGCTTTCTTT. It translates to CASSLYTEAFF.

Many counts were recorded for this clonotype. The J gene is TRBJ2-5, the V gene TRBV5-1; TRBD2 matches 9 bases. Per the germline V gene, CDR1 is SGHRS and CDR2 is YFSETQ. V gave up 2 bases and J gave up 2 bases; unmatched junction bases: 4. CDR3 length equals 15 residues. Here the CDR3 reads CASSFSGGTQETQYF. In DNA form, the CDR3 reads TGCGCCAGCAGCTTTAGCGGGGGCACTCAAGAGACCCAGTACTTC.

The rearrangement uses TRBV7-2 and TRBJ2-7; D might be TRBD1 or TRBD2, each matching 5 bases. Trimming left V 0 bases short and J 3 bases short, with 21 bases between. The germline CDR1 and CDR2 sequences are SGHTA and FQGNSA. The CDR3 contains 18 residues. This CDR3 is CASSLAGARRAWDYEQYF. The CDR3 DNA follows: TGTGCCAGCAGCTTAGCCGGGGCCCGCCGAGCATGGGACTACGAGCAGTACTTC.

This clonotype was seen repeatedly, ten times or more. The V call is TRBV7-2, the J call TRBJ1-5; 9 positions match TRBD1. The CDR3 extends over 16 amino acids. The ends lost 2 bases at V and 4 bases at J; junction bases unmatched: 6. Germline values: CDR1 SGHTA, CDR2 FQGNSA. The CDR3 is CASSLTGTGLNQPQHF. CDR3 nucleotides: TGTGCCAGCAGCTTAACCGGGACAGGGCTTAATCAGCCCCAGCATTTT.

This clonotype was recorded many times. The chain combines TRBV7-8 with TRBJ2-2; the match to TRBD1 covers 9 bases. The junction had 6 bases not matched to a gene; V was cut back by 5 bases and J by 8 bases. Per the germline V gene, CDR1 is SGHVS and CDR2 is FQNEAQ. The CDR3 length is 14 residues. CDR3 amino acids: CASSPGQGRGELFF. In DNA, the CDR3 is TGTGCCAGCAGCCCGGGACAGGGAAGAGGGGAGCTGTTTTTT.

The CDR3 DNA reads TGTGCCAGCAGCCCAACCCGGGACAGCCTCTACGAGCAGTACTTC. Translation: CASSPTRDSLYEQYF. The V call is TRBV7-6, the J call TRBJ2-7; 7 nucleotides match TRBD1. Germline CDR1 reads SGHVS; CDR2 reads FNYEAQ. Germline trimming cut 5 bases from V and 3 bases from J; bases unmatched to any gene: 10. The CDR3 spans 15 residues.

Ten or more counts support this clonotype. This sequence joins TRBV30 and TRBJ1-1, with D tentatively TRBD1 (6 bases). The V end was cut by 8 bases, the J end by 3 bases, with 7 bases between. The CDR3 spans 10 residues. The germline V gene encodes CDR1 GTSNPN and CDR2 SVGIG (reference sequence). CDR3 DNA: TGTGCCGGGGGCGACACTGAAGCTTTCTTT. Its translation is CAGGDTEAFF.

This clonotype was detected only a few times. The chain couples TRBV7-9 to TRBJ1-4; no reliable D call. Per the germline V gene, CDR1 is SEHNR and CDR2 is FQNEAQ (reference sequence). Trimming pared 5 bases from V and 5 bases from J, leaving 15 bases between. The CDR3 runs to 15 residues. The CDR3 loop reads CASSPGSTQNEKLFF. Written as DNA, the CDR3 is TGTGCCAGCAGCCCGGGGAGCACGCAAAATGAAAAACTGTTTTTT.

This clonotype was detected ten times or more. This rearrangement joins TRBV5-1 to TRBJ2-7; no definite D call. The ends were cut back, 0 bases at V and 6 bases at J, with 10 bases in the middle. Germline V gives CDR1 SGHRS, CDR2 YFSETQ. The CDR3 is 13 amino acids. CDR3 sequence (DNA): TGCGCCAGCAGCTTGGAGGGCCGGAGCGAGCAGTACTTC. It yields the protein CASSLEGRSEQYF.

This clonotype was picked up many times. The J gene is TRBJ2-7, the V gene TRBV5-4; the match to TRBD2 covers 13 bases. CDR1 is SGHNT, CDR2 YYREEE, per germline (reference sequence). V shed 5 bases and J 3 bases; nucleotides not matched to a gene: 5. This CDR3 is 15 amino acids long. The CDR3 region is CASSYGTSGNYEQYF. As DNA, the CDR3 is TGTGCCAGCAGTTACGGGACTAGCGGGAACTACGAGCAGTACTTC.

This clonotype has a count of ten or more. The V gene is TRBV20-1, the J gene TRBJ2-7, with D possibly being TRBD1 (5 bases). The CDR3 length is 13 residues. Trimming took off 5 bases at V and 2 bases at J, with 13 bases between the two ends. Germline V CDR1 and CDR2: DFQATT, SNEGSKA (reference sequence). CDR3 nucleotide sequence: TGCAGTGCTCCAGCAGGGCCCCCCTACGAGCAGTACTTC. It codes for CSAPAGPPYEQYF.

This clonotype came up many times. The V call is TRBV29-1, the J call TRBJ2-7, with 7 bases aligning to TRBD1. V gave up 0 bases and J gave up 1 base; unmatched junction bases: 6. Germline CDR1 is SQVTM and CDR2 is ANQGSEA. This CDR3 is 15 amino acids long. In DNA, the CDR3 is TGCAGCGTTGAAGACCCGGACAGGAGTTCCTACGAGCAGTACTTC. Its protein is CSVEDPDRSSYEQYF.

This clonotype appeared many times. The CDR3 region has the DNA TGTGCCAGCAGCCTCGACAGGGTCGTGACTTTC. Amino acid sequence: CASSLDRVVTF. This chain connects TRBV3-1 to TRBJ2-6; TRBD1 agrees at 7 bases. The CDR3 is made up of 11 amino acids. V dropped 4 bases and J dropped 17; count of bases not matched to a gene: 5. In germline, CDR1 is LGHDT, CDR2 YNNKEL (reference sequence).

This clonotype was seen ten or more times. CDR3 sequence (DNA): TGCAGCGTTGAAGATCTTCGGGGTAGCAGGAACGAGCAGTACTTC. Residues: CSVEDLRGSRNEQYF. The chain is built from TRBV29-1 and TRBJ2-7; possibly TRBD2 for D (5 bases). Germline V CDR1 and CDR2: SQVTM, ANQGSEA. CDR3 length equals 15 residues. Trimming pared 0 bases from V and 5 bases from J, leaving 17 bases between.

This clonotype was detected many times. The chain has TRBV9 and TRBJ2-1; 8 nucleotides match TRBD2. The CDR3 spans 16 residues. Germline assignment: CDR1 SGDLS and CDR2 YYNGEE. With V trimmed by 0 bases and J by 5 bases, 7 bases remained unmatched. CDR3 protein: CASSVGIAGWDNEQFF. In DNA form, the CDR3 reads TGTGCCAGCAGCGTAGGAATAGCGGGGTGGGACAATGAGCAGTTCTTC.

This clonotype was seen ten or more times. V is TRBV11-2 and J is TRBJ1-2; a weak D match, TRBD1 (5 bases). Trimming removed 1 base from V and 4 bases from J, with 7 bases in between. Germline values: CDR1 SGHAT, CDR2 FQNNGV. The CDR3 runs 13 residues. The CDR3 sequence is CASSLAGGYGYTF. The DNA for the CDR3 is TGTGCCAGCAGCTTAGCCGGGGGCTATGGCTACACCTTC.

This chain uses TRBV10-3 with TRBJ1-1; 8 bases line up with TRBD1. Germline CDR1 and CDR2: ENHRY and SYGVKD. J lost 7 bases, V lost 8 bases, and 9 bases had no gene match. The CDR3 has 13 residues. The CDR3 DNA follows: TGTGCCATCCAGACAGGGGAGGAAATTGAAGCTTTCTTT. It codes for CAIQTGEEIEAFF.

This clonotype was seen ten or more times. This chain links TRBV18 with TRBJ2-3; no definite D call. V lost 8 bases and J lost 5, with 11 bases in between. This CDR3 contains 12 residues. Germline values: CDR1 KGHSH, CDR2 LQKENI. The CDR3 sequence: CASALTGDTQYF. DNA for the CDR3: TGTGCCAGCGCGCTGACGGGAGATACGCAGTATTTT.